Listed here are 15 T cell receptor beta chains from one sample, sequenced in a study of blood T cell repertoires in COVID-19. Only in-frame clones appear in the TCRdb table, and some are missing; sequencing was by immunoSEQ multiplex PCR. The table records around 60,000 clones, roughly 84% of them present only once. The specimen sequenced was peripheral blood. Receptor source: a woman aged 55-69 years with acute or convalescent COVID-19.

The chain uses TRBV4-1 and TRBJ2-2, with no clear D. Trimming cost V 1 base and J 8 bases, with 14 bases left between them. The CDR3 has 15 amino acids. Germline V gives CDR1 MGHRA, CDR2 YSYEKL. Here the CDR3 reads CASSQGTVLTGELFF. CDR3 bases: TGCGCCAGCAGCCAAGGAACTGTTTTAACGGGGGAGCTGTTTTTT.

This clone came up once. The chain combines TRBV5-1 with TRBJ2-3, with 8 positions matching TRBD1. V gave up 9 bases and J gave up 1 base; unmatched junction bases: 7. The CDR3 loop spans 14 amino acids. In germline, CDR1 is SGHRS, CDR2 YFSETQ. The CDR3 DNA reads TGCGCCACAGGGGGCGGAAGGGGCACAGATACGCAGTATTTT. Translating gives CATGGGRGTDTQYF.

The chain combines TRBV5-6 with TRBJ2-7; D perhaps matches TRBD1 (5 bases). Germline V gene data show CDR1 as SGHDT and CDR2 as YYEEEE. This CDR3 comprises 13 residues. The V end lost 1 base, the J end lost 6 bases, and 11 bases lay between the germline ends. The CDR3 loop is CASSLPLQAEQYF. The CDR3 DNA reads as TGTGCCAGCAGCTTGCCTCTACAGGCCGAGCAGTACTTC.

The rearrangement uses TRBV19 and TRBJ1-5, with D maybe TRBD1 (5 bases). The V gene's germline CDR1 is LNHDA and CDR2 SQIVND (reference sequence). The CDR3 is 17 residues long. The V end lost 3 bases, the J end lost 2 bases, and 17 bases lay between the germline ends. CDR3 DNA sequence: TGTGCCAGTAGTATCCCTACCGTGGGGGGTGGCAATCAGCCCCAGCATTTT. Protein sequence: CASSIPTVGGGNQPQHF.

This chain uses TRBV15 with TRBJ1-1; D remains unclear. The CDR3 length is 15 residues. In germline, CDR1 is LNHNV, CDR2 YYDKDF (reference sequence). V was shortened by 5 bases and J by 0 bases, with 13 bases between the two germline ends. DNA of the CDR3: TGTGCCACCAGCTCGGGAGTTGGAATGAACACTGAAGCTTTCTTT. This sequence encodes CATSSGVGMNTEAFF.

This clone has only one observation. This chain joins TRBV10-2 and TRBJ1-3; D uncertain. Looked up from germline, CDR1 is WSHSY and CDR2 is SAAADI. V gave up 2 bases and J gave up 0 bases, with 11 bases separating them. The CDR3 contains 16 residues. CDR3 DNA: TGCGCCAGCAGTGAGGATGTGCGCACCTCTGGAAACACCATATATTTT. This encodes CASSEDVRTSGNTIYF.

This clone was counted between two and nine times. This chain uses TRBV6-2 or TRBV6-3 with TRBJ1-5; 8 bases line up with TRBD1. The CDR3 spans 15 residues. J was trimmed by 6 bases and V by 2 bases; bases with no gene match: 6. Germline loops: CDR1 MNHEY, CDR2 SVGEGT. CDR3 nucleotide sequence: TGTGCCAGCAGTTACCTACAGGGGGTAGGTCAGCCCCAGCATTTT. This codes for CASSYLQGVGQPQHF.

The CDR3 is CAVSQSALRNSPLHF. The CDR3 DNA sequence: TGTGCCGTATCTCAGAGCGCCTTGAGAAATTCACCCCTCCACTTT. The chain is built from TRBV10-3 and TRBJ1-6; D not certain. Between the trimmed V and J ends, which lost 11 bases and 7 bases, there was a span of 21 bases. There are 15 residues in the CDR3. In germline, CDR1 is ENHRY, CDR2 SYGVKD.

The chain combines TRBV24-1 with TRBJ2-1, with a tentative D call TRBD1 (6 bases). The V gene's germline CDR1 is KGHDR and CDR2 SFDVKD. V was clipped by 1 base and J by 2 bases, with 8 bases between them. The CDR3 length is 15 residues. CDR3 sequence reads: CATSDLGGAYNEQFF. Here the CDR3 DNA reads TGTGCCACCAGTGATTTAGGGGGTGCCTACAATGAGCAGTTCTTC.

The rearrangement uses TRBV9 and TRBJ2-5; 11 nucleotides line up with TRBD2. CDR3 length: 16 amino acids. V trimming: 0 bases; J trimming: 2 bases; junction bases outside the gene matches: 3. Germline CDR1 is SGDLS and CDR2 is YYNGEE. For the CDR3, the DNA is TGTGCCAGCAGCGTAGGGTCTAGCGGGGGGCAAGAGACCCAGTACTTC. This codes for CASSVGSSGGQETQYF.

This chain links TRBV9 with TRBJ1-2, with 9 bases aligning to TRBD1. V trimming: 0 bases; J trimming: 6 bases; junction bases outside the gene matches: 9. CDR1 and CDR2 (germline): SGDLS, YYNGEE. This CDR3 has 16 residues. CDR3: CASSVGQGGTIDGYTF. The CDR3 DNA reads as TGTGCCAGCAGCGTAGGACAGGGGGGAACTATCGATGGCTACACCTTC.

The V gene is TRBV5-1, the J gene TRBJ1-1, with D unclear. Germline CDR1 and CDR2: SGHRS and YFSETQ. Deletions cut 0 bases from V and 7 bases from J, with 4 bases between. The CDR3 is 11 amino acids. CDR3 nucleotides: TGCGCCAGCAGCTTGGCAGATGAAGCTTTCTTT. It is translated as CASSLADEAFF.

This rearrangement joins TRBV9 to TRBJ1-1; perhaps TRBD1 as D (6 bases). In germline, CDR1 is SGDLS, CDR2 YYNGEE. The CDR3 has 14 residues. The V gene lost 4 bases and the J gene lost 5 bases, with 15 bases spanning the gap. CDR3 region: CASSPRTEKTEAFF. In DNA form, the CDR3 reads TGTGCCAGCAGCCCTAGGACAGAAAAGACTGAAGCTTTCTTT.

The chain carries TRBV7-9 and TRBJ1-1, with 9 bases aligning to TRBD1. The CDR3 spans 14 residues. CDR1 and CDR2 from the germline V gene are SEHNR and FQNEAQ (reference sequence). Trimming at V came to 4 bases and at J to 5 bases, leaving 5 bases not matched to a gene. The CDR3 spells CASSSDRGFTEAFF. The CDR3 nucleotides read TGTGCCAGCAGCTCCGACAGGGGGTTTACTGAAGCTTTCTTT. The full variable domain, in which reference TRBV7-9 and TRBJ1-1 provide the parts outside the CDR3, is DTGVSQNPRHKITKRGQNVTFRCDPISEHNRLYWYRQTLGQGPEFLTYFQNEAQLEKSRLLSDRFSAERPKGSFSTLEIQRTEQGDSAMYLCASSSDRGFTEAFFGQGTRLTVV.

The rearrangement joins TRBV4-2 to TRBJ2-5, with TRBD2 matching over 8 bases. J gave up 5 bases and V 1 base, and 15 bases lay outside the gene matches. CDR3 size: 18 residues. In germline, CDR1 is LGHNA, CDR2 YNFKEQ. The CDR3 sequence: CASSQGRLAGGAAETQYF. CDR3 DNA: TGTGCCAGCAGCCAAGGGCGACTTGCGGGGGGTGCGGCTGAGACCCAGTACTTC.